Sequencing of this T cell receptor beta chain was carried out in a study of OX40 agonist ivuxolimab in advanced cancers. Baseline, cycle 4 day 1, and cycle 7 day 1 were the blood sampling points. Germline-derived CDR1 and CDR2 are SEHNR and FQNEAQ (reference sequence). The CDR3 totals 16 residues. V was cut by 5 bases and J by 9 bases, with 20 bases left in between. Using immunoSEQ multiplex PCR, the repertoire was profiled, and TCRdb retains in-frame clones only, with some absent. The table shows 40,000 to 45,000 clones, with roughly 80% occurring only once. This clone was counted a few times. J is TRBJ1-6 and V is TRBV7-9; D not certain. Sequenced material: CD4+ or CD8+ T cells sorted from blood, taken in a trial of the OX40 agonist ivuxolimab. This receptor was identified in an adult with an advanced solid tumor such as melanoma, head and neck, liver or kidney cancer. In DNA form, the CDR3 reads TGTGCCAGCAGCCGGATAGACCTGTTAGCGGGTTCACCCCTCCACTTT. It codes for CASSRIDLLAGSPLHF.